Listed here are 28 T cell receptor beta chains from one sample, sequenced in a study of blood T cells in healthy people across ages. Together with a sample-barcoded 5' primer, a J-beta primer mix was included in a second PCR lasting about 7 to 11 cycles. TCRdb called the 5' RACE reads again in MiXCR, with one record for every CDR3 protein. This table has some 1,000,000 distinct CDR3 sequences, 20% to 25% appearing once. The data also belong to a second study, concerning T cells of mothers and their children.

The sequencing sample was made of blood. The receptor source for this set is a girl aged 2 to 10 in good health.

The rearrangement uses TRBV29-1 and TRBJ2-4, with D perhaps TRBD1 (5 bases). Trimming pared 6 bases from V and 5 bases from J, leaving 11 bases between. The CDR3 has 12 residues. CDR1 and CDR2 (germline): SQVTM, ANQGSEA. The CDR3: CSVASTENIQYF. The CDR3 DNA sequence: TGCAGCGTGGCCTCGACAGAAAACATTCAGTACTTC.

This chain links TRBV6-5 with TRBJ1-1, with 12 bases matching TRBD1. Unmatched junction bases numbered 6, after V lost 2 bases and J lost 2 bases. This CDR3 is 17 amino acids long. CDR1 and CDR2 from the germline V gene are MNHEY and SVGAGI. CDR3 protein: CASSYTPGTGGNTEAFF. The CDR3 nucleotides are TGTGCCAGCAGTTACACGCCCGGGACAGGGGGCAACACTGAAGCTTTCTTT.

This clonotype was picked up a small number of times. CDR3 nucleotides: TGCAGTGCTAGAGGGGACCGGGACTATTACTACGAGCAGTACTTC. Its protein is CSARGDRDYYYEQYF. This chain links TRBV20-1 with TRBJ2-7; 7 nucleotides line up with TRBD2. The CDR3 is made up of 15 amino acids. Germline V lookup: CDR1 DFQATT, CDR2 SNEGSKA (reference sequence). Trimming at V came to 1 base and at J to 3 bases, leaving 9 bases not matched to a gene.

V and J are TRBV7-3 and TRBJ2-3; D is unclear. The V end was cut by 5 bases, the J end by 8 bases, with 11 bases between. The CDR3 has 12 amino acids. Germline lookup yields CDR1 SGHTA and CDR2 FQGTGA. CDR3: CASSLPFGTQYF. CDR3 coding DNA: TGTGCCAGCAGCCTCCCCTTCGGTACGCAGTATTTT.

This clonotype was seen only once. The V and J genes are TRBV4-2 and TRBJ2-1; 9 bases align to TRBD2. Looked up from germline, CDR1 is LGHNA and CDR2 is YNFKEQ. The CDR3 runs 15 residues. V shed 6 bases and J 4 bases; nucleotides not matched to a gene: 7. As DNA, the CDR3 is TGTGCCAGCAGTGTGGAGACTAGCGGTTACAATGAGCAGTTCTTC. Its protein is CASSVETSGYNEQFF.

The V gene is TRBV20-1, the J gene TRBJ1-5; 7 bases fit TRBD1. The CDR3 loop spans 14 amino acids. Germline loops: CDR1 DFQATT, CDR2 SNEGSKA (reference sequence). The J segment lost 4 bases and the V segment lost 0 bases, leaving 3 bases of the junction unmatched. The CDR3 protein is CSARDLRGNQPQHF. The CDR3, as DNA: TGCAGTGCTAGAGATCTCAGGGGGAATCAGCCCCAGCATTTT.

The chain carries TRBV20-1 and TRBJ2-5; TRBD2 matches 12 bases. The CDR3 runs to 13 residues. Germline lookup yields CDR1 DFQATT and CDR2 SNEGSKA (reference sequence). V lost 6 bases to trimming and J lost 2 bases; unmatched junction nucleotides: 1. The CDR3: CSAGTSGQETQYF. The CDR3 region has the DNA TGCAGTGCCGGGACTAGCGGGCAAGAGACCCAGTACTTC.

V usage is TRBV14 and J usage is TRBJ2-5, with D possibly TRBD1 on 6 matching bases. V was shortened by 4 bases and J by 2 bases, with 20 bases between the two germline ends. CDR1 SGHDN and CDR2 FVKESK come from the germline V gene. The CDR3 loop spans 17 amino acids. The CDR3 spells CASSPRGMETWQETQYF. The CDR3 DNA sequence: TGTGCCAGCAGCCCCAGGGGTATGGAGACGTGGCAAGAGACCCAGTACTTC.

This clonotype was observed a handful of times. The chain employs TRBV4-2 and TRBJ1-2, with D maybe TRBD1 (5 bases). The CDR3 runs to 14 residues. Germline lookup yields CDR1 LGHNA and CDR2 YNFKEQ. V lost 2 bases and J lost 6, with 13 bases in between. The CDR3: CASSQSPDSHGYTF. CDR3 DNA sequence: TGTGCCAGCAGCCAATCCCCCGACAGCCATGGCTACACCTTC.

The V gene is TRBV27, the J gene TRBJ2-7, with TRBD2 identical over 10 bases. V trimming: 5 bases; J trimming: 5 bases; junction bases outside the gene matches: 12. Germline V gives CDR1 MNHEY, CDR2 SMNVEV (reference sequence). The CDR3 totals 16 residues. As DNA, the CDR3 is TGTGCCAGCAGTGAAGCGGGAGGGCTCACTATTGACGAGCAGTACTTC. Translation: CASSEAGGLTIDEQYF.

This chain links TRBV10-3 with TRBJ2-3; 7 bases align to TRBD2. CDR1 is ENHRY and CDR2 is SYGVKD in the germline V gene. This CDR3 region has 16 residues. V shed 11 bases and J 2 bases; nucleotides not matched to a gene: 16. The CDR3 reads CAGGGQRGDLTDTQYF. In DNA form, the CDR3 reads TGTGCCGGTGGTGGCCAGCGGGGAGATCTCACAGATACGCAGTATTTT.

This chain uses TRBV29-1 with TRBJ1-1, with D unclear. This CDR3 comprises 16 residues. Germline lookup yields CDR1 SQVTM and CDR2 ANQGSEA. V lost 7 bases and J 0 bases, leaving 21 bases between the germline ends. CDR3 loop: CSATVRRPNMNTEAFF. DNA for the CDR3: TGCAGCGCTACCGTGCGGAGGCCGAACATGAACACTGAAGCTTTCTTT. The full variable domain, rest sourced from reference TRBV29-1 and TRBJ1-1, is SAVISQKPSRDICQRGTSLTIQCQVDSQVTMMFWYRQQPGQSLTLIATANQGSEATYESGFVIDKFPISRPNLTFSTLTVSNMSPEDSSIYLCSATVRRPNMNTEAFFGQGTRLTVV.

For the CDR3, the DNA is TGTGCCAGCAGTTACGCAGCAGGGGAGGGCCAAGAGACCCAGTACTTC. Its translation: CASSYAAGEGQETQYF. The genes are TRBV6-5 and TRBJ2-5; maybe TRBD2 (7 bases). Trimming removed 2 bases at V and 1 base at J, with 14 bases between. This CDR3 spans 16 amino acids. The germline V gene has CDR1 MNHEY and CDR2 SVGAGI.

The J gene is TRBJ2-1, the V gene TRBV15; 11 bases match TRBD2. Losses at the gene ends were 1 base for V and 5 bases for J; bases not matched to a gene: 4. This CDR3 has 16 amino acids. Germline CDR1 reads LNHNV; CDR2 reads YYDKDF (reference sequence). The CDR3 loop is CATSRVVAGGNNEQFF. CDR3 DNA: TGTGCCACCAGCAGAGTAGTAGCGGGGGGGAACAATGAGCAGTTCTTC.

This clonotype was counted only a few times. This chain joins TRBV5-1 and TRBJ2-1; perhaps TRBD2 as D (6 bases). V was pared by 5 bases and J by 5 bases, with 8 bases between. CDR3 length equals 12 residues. Germline V gene sequence: CDR1 SGHRS, CDR2 YFSETQ. The CDR3 nucleotides are TGCGCCAGCAGGGACTACAACAATGAGCAGTTCTTC. This gives the protein CASRDYNNEQFF. The full variable domain, completed using reference TRBV5-1 and TRBJ2-1, is KAGVTQTPRYLIKTRGQQVTLSCSPISGHRSVSWYQQTPGQGLQFLFEYFSETQRNKGNFPGRFSGRQFSNSRSEMNVSTLELGDSALYLCASRDYNNEQFFGPGTRLTVL.

This clonotype was counted between two and nine times. The chain couples TRBV5-1 to TRBJ2-7; 8 bases map to TRBD1. CDR1 is SGHRS and CDR2 is YFSETQ in the germline V gene. The V gene end was trimmed by 0 bases and the J gene end by 5 bases; junction bases not matched to a gene: 4. The length of the CDR3 is 14 residues. CDR3 DNA: TGCGCCAGCAGCTTGGACAGGGGGTCCAACGAGCAGTACTTC. It specifies CASSLDRGSNEQYF.

This chain uses TRBV6-5 with TRBJ1-1; D is perhaps TRBD1 (5 bases). CDR1 is MNHEY and CDR2 is SVGAGI in the germline V gene. CDR3 length: 13 residues. V dropped 6 bases and J dropped 5 bases, with 13 bases sitting between them. CDR3 region: CASRSTGSTEAFF. The CDR3 region has the DNA TGTGCCAGCAGGTCCACAGGTTCTACTGAAGCTTTCTTT.

The chain employs TRBV20-1 and TRBJ2-7, with 9 bases fitting TRBD1. Trimming at V came to 0 bases and at J to 5 bases, leaving 11 bases not matched to a gene. CDR1 is DFQATT, CDR2 SNEGSKA, per germline (reference sequence). CDR3 size: 16 residues. As DNA, the CDR3 is TGCAGTGCTAGAGACCTCGAATATAGGACAGGGGACGAGCAGTACTTC. It codes for CSARDLEYRTGDEQYF.

As to this clonotype: In this CDR3 the conserved last residue, phenylalanine or tryptophan, is missing, so a read error is likely. V usage is TRBV4-3 and J usage is TRBJ1-4, with no clear D. Trimming took 0 bases from V and 7 from J, leaving 6 bases between them. The CDR3 totals 13 residues. Germline V gives CDR1 LGHNA, CDR2 YSLEER. In DNA, the CDR3 is TGCGCCAGCAGCCAAGAGGCGTCTGAAAAACTGTTTTTA. Translating it yields CASSQEASEKLFL.

The chain combines TRBV7-2 with TRBJ1-6; 8 nucleotides line up with TRBD1. This CDR3 has 17 residues. CDR1 and CDR2 from the germline V gene are SGHTA and FQGNSA. V lost 6 bases, J lost 7 bases, and 14 bases stayed unmatched. The CDR3 coding sequence is TGTGCCAGCAGAAATACACCGGGTACAGGGGGGAATTCACCCCTCCACTTT. Protein sequence: CASRNTPGTGGNSPLHF. Full variable domain (outside the CDR3, taken from reference TRBV7-2 and TRBJ1-6): GAGVSQSPSNKVTEKGKDVELRCDPISGHTALYWYRQSLGQGLEFLIYFQGNSAPDKSGLPSDRFSAERTGGSVSTLTIQRTQQEDSAVYLCASRNTPGTGGNSPLHFGNGTRLTVT.

V gene TRBV7-3 combines with J gene TRBJ2-1; perhaps TRBD2 as D (6 bases). V shed 0 bases and J shed 5 bases, with 11 bases lying between them. The CDR3 is 15 amino acids. Germline V gene lookup returns CDR1 SGHTA and CDR2 FQGTGA. This CDR3 reads CASSLTMEGHNEQFF. CDR3 sequence (DNA): TGTGCCAGCAGCTTAACGATGGAGGGACACAATGAGCAGTTCTTC.

A note on this clonotype: One junction end does not reproduce the germline sequence, and a read error may be involved. The chain has TRBV4-1 and TRBJ2-5; TRBD2 matches 8 bases. The CDR3 totals 16 residues. The V gene's germline CDR1 is MGHRA and CDR2 YSYEKL. CDR3 nucleotides: TGCGCCAGCAGCCAAGCCGTCGGACTAGCATACAATGAGCAGCTCTTC. Its protein product is CASSQAVGLAYNEQLF.

V gene TRBV28 combines with J gene TRBJ2-7; D is uncertain. Per germline, CDR1 MDHEN and CDR2 SYDVKM. The length of the CDR3 is 15 residues. V lost 4 bases and J lost 4, with 17 bases in between. CDR3 DNA sequence: TGTGCCAGCAGTTCCCCTGGGCTTTCTTATTACGAGCAGTACTTC. This encodes CASSSPGLSYYEQYF.

This clonotype occurred once. The J gene is TRBJ2-5, the V gene TRBV7-9; tentative D call: TRBD1 (6 bases). V dropped 6 bases and J dropped 0 bases, with 17 bases sitting between them. In germline, CDR1 is SEHNR, CDR2 FQNEAQ (reference sequence). This CDR3 region has 16 residues. This CDR3 is CASRHTQQGNQETQYF. The CDR3 nucleotides are TGTGCCAGCAGACATACACAACAGGGAAACCAAGAGACCCAGTACTTC. Based on the CDR3 plus reference TRBV7-9 and TRBJ2-5, the full variable domain is DTGVSQNPRHKITKRGQNVTFRCDPISEHNRLYWYRQTLGQGPEFLTYFQNEAQLEKSRLLSDRFSAERPKGSFSTLEIQRTEQGDSAMYLCASRHTQQGNQETQYFGPGTRLLVL.

The chain couples TRBV2 to TRBJ2-1; tentative D call: TRBD2 (5 bases). CDR3 length: 11 amino acids. V was shortened by 6 bases and J by 12 bases, with 12 bases between the two germline ends. Germline V gene lookup returns CDR1 SNHLY and CDR2 FYNNEI. CDR3 in amino acids: CASSPLRAQFF. CDR3 nucleotide sequence: TGTGCCAGCAGCCCGTTGCGGGCGCAGTTCTTC.

The chain combines TRBV6-6 with TRBJ1-1; maybe TRBD1 (5 bases). CDR1 and CDR2 from the germline V gene are MNHNY and SVGAGI (reference sequence). The CDR3 runs 12 residues. V lost 7 bases to trimming and J lost 8 bases, with 14 bases between them. The CDR3 spells CASMEWGGEAFF. Here the CDR3 DNA reads TGTGCCAGCATGGAGTGGGGGGGAGAAGCTTTCTTT.

This clonotype has only a few counts. The chain couples TRBV4-2 to TRBJ2-3; 8 bases fit TRBD2. Germline-derived CDR1 and CDR2 are LGHNA and YNFKEQ. This CDR3 has 17 amino acids. With 0 bases clipped from V and 5 bases from J, the junction kept 10 bases outside the gene matches. CDR3 loop: CASSQDPAGVGGDTQYF. CDR3 nucleotide sequence: TGTGCCAGCAGCCAAGATCCAGCGGGAGTAGGGGGAGATACGCAGTATTTT.

The genes are TRBV7-9 and TRBJ2-7; a weak D match, TRBD2 (6 bases). The CDR3 covers 15 residues. Germline V gene data show CDR1 as SEHNR and CDR2 as FQNEAQ (reference sequence). The V end lost 8 bases, the J end lost 4 bases, and 21 bases lay between the germline ends. The CDR3 protein is CASGNSTGLMYEQYF. DNA for the CDR3: TGTGCCAGCGGCAATTCAACGGGACTGATGTACGAGCAGTACTTC.